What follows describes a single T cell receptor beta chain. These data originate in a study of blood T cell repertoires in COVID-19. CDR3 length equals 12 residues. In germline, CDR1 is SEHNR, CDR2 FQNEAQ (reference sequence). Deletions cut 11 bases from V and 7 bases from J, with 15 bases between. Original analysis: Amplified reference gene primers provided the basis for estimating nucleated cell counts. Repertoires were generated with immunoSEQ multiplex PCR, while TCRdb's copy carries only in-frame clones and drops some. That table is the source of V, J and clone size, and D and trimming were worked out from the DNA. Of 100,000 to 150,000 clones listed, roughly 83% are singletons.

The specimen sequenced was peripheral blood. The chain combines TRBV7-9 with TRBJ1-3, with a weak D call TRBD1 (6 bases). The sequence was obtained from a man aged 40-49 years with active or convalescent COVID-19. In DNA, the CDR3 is TGTGCCCCCGGGGGGGGCAGGAACACCATATATTTT. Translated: CAPGGGRNTIYF.